The rows below give T cell receptor beta chains drawn from one sample of a study of blood T cell repertoires in COVID-19. Assay used: immunoSEQ multiplex PCR; TCRdb lists only in-frame clones, some missing. The table records around 250,000 clones, 75% to 90% of them present only once. Material for sequencing was PBMCs or T cells enriched from blood (not recorded which). Receptor source: a woman in her 50s who had recovered from COVID-19. The CDR3 runs from the conserved cysteine through the conserved F or W. A D gene is named only where the DNA matches it firmly.

CDR3 DNA	CDR3 protein	D gene	V gene	J gene
TGTGCCAGCAGCAGTGGGACTAGCGGAGGGGTGTCCTACAATGAGCAGTTCTTC	CASSSGTSGGVSYNEQFF	TRBD2	TRBV5-4	TRBJ2-1
TGTGCCAGTAGTATGGGTGGGCAGGGGGCCGGAGCTTTCTTT	CASSMGGQGAGAFF	TRBD1	TRBV19	TRBJ1-1
TGCGCCAGCAGCTTGGATTACGGGATTCCCTCCTACGAGCAGTACTTC	CASSLDYGIPSYEQYF	-	TRBV5-1	TRBJ2-7
TGTGCCAGCAGCTTAGGGTCTAGCGCCTACTACGAGCAGTACTTC	CASSLGSSAYYEQYF	-	TRBV7-8	TRBJ2-7
TGTGCCAGCAGTCCAACGCTGGACACCGTCTACGAGCAGTACTTC	CASSPTLDTVYEQYF	-	TRBV6-4	TRBJ2-7
TGCGCCAGCAGCTTGGGCGGAACAAGGTCGACTGAAGCTTTCTTT	CASSLGGTRSTEAFF	-	TRBV5-1	TRBJ1-1
TGTGCCAGCACCGGGACTAGCGGGGCCCAAGAGGCCCAGTACTTC	CASTGTSGAQEAQYF	TRBD2	TRBV2	TRBJ2-5
TGTGCCAGCAAGAACACGGGACTTTTGGTCCCTGAAGCTTTCTTT	CASKNTGLLVPEAFF	-	TRBV28	TRBJ1-1
TGTGCCAGCAGCCCCAAGCCAGGGACAGCGAACACTGAAGCTTTCTTT	CASSPKPGTANTEAFF	TRBD1	TRBV5-5	TRBJ1-1
TGTGCCAGCAGCTGGGGGACAGATGGCTACACCTTC	CASSWGTDGYTF	TRBD1	TRBV4-2	TRBJ1-2
TGTGCCAGCAGCTTGCAGCCCGGGACAGGTTTTGGCTACACCTTC	CASSLQPGTGFGYTF	TRBD1	TRBV3-1/TRBV3-2	TRBJ1-2
TGTGCCAGCAGGAAACGGGAAGACTACGAGCAGTACTTC	CASRKREDYEQYF	-	TRBV27	TRBJ2-7
TGTGCCAGCAGCAAACGACCCCCCCGACAGGAGCGGCGGGGGACTGAAGCTTTCTTT	CASSKRPPRQERRGTEAFF	-	TRBV21-1	TRBJ1-1
TGCGCCAGCAGCTCAGGGGGCGGAGAGACCCAGTACTTC	CASSSGGGETQYF	TRBD1	TRBV5-1	TRBJ2-5
TGTGCCAGCAGCCCGGGACAGGGTACTACCGGGGAGCTGTTTTTT	CASSPGQGTTGELFF	TRBD1	TRBV7-2	TRBJ2-2
TGTGCCAGCAGTTTGGAACTAGGGGGCTACACCTTC	CASSLELGGYTF	-	TRBV12-3/TRBV12-4	TRBJ1-2
TGTGCCTGGATAAGAACAGTAATGAACACTGAAGCTTTCTTT	CAWIRTVMNTEAFF	-	TRBV30	TRBJ1-1
TGTGCCAGCTCACCGAGATATGAGGGTGCGGACACTGAAGCTTTCTTT	CASSPRYEGADTEAFF	-	TRBV18	TRBJ1-1
TGTGCCAGCAGTGGCAGGACTCCGGGTACTGAAGCTTTCTTT	CASSGRTPGTEAFF	-	TRBV2	TRBJ1-1
TGTGCCACCAGTGACCCCTGGGGAACAGGGTCTGGCACAGATACGCAGTATTTT	CATSDPWGTGSGTDTQYF	-	TRBV24-1	TRBJ2-3
TGTGCCAGCCAACTAGATAGGGAAAACATTCAGTACTTC	CASQLDRENIQYF	-	TRBV18	TRBJ2-4